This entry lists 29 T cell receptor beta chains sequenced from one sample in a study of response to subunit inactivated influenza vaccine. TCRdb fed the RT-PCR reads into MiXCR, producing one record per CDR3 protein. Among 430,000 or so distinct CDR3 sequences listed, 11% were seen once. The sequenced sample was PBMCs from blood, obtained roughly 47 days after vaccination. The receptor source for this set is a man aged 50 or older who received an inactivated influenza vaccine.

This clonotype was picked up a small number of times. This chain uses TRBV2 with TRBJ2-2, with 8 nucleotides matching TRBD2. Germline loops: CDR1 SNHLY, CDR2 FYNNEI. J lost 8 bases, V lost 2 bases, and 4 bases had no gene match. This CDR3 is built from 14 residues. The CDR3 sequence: CASSELAGGGELFF. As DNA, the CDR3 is TGTGCCAGCAGTGAATTGGCGGGGGGAGGGGAGCTGTTTTTT.

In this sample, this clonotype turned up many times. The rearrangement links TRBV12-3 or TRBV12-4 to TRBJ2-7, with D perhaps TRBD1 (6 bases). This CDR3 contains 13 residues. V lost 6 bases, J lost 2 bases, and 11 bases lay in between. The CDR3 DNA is TGTGCCAGCAGCCCGGGACAAGCCTACGAGCAGTACTTC. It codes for CASSPGQAYEQYF.

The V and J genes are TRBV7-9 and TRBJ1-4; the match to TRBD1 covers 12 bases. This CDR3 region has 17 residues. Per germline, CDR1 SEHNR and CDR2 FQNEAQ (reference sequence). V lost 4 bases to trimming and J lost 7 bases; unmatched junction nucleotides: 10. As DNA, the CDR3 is TGTGCCAGCAGCTCAGGGACAGGGGGCGCGTCCTCTGAAAAACTGTTTTTT. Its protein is CASSSGTGGASSEKLFF.

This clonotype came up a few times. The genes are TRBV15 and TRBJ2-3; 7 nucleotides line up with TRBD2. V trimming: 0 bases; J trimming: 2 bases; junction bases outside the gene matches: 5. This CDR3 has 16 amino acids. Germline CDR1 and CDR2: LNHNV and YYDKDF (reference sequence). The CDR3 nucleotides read TGTGCCACCAGCAGAGATCGGGGGGAGGACACAGATACGCAGTATTTT. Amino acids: CATSRDRGEDTDTQYF.

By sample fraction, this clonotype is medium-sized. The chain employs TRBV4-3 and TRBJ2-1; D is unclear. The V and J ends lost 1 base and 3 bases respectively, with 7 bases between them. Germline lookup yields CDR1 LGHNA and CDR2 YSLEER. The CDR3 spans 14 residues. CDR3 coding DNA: TGCGCCAGCAGCCAAGGTCTTTTCTACAATGAGCAGTTCTTC. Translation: CASSQGLFYNEQFF.

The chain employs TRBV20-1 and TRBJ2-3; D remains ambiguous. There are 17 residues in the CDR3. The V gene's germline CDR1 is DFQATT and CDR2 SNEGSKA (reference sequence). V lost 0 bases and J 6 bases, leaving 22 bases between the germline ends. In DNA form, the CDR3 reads TGCAGTGCTAGAGACAGAGTGTCAGCCACCCCGAGGGATACGCAGTATTTT. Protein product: CSARDRVSATPRDTQYF.

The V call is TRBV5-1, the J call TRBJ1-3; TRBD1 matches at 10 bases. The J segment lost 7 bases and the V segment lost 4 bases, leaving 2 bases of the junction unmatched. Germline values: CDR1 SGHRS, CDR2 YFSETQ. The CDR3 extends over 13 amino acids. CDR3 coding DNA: TGCGCCAGCAGCCGGACAGGGGGGAACACCATATATTTT. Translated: CASSRTGGNTIYF.

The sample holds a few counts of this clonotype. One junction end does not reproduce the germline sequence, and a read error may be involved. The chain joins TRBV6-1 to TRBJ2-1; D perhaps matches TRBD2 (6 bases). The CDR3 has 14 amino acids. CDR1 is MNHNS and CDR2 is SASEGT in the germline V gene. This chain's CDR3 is CASSEARRGGIRIF. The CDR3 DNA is TGTGCCAGCAGTGAAGCTCGACGGGGCGGGATAAGAATCTTC.

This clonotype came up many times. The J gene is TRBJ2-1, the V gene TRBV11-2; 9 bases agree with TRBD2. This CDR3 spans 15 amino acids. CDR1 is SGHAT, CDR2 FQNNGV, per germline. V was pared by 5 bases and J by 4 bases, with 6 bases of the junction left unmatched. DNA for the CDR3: TGTGCCAGCAGCCAGGGACTAGCTACTTACAATGAGCAGTTCTTC. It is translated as CASSQGLATYNEQFF.

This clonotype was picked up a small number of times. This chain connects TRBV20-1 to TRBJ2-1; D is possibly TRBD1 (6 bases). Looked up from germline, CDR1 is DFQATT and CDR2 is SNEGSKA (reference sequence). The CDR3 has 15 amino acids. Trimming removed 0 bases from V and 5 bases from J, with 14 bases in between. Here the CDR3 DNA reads TGCAGTGCTAGAGATATACAGTGGGGGCACAATGAGCAGTTCTTC. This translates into CSARDIQWGHNEQFF.

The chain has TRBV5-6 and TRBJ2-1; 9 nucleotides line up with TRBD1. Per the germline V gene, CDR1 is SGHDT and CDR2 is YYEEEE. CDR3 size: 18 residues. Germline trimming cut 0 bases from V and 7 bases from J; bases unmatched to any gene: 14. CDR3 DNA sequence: TGTGCCAGCAGCTTGGAAGGACAGGGGAACCCTTATGGGAATGAGCAGTTCTTC. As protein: CASSLEGQGNPYGNEQFF.

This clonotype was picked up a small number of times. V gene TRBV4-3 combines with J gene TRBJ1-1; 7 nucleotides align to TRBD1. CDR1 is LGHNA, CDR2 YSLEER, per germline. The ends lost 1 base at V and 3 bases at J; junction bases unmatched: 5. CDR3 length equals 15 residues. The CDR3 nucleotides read TGCGCCAGCAGCCAAGTCGGCAGGGGGTACACTGAAGCTTTCTTT. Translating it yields CASSQVGRGYTEAFF.

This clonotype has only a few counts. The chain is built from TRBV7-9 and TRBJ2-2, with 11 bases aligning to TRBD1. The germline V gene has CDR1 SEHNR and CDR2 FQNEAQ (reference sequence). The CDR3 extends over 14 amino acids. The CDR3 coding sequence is TGTTCAGGGGACAGGGGGTATAACACCGGGGAGCTGTTTTTT. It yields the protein CSGDRGYNTGELFF.

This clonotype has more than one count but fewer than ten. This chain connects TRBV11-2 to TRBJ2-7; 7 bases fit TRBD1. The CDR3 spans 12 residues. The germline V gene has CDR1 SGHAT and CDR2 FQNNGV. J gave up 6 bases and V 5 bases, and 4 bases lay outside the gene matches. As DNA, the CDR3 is TGTGCCAGCAGCCTAGGACAGGCCGAGCAGTACTTC. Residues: CASSLGQAEQYF.

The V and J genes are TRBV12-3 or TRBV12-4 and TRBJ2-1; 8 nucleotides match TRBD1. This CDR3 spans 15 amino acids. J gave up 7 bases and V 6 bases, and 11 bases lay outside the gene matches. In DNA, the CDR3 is TGTGCCAGCAGGGCCCCGGACAGGGTAAAAAATGAGCAGTTCTTC. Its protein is CASRAPDRVKNEQFF.

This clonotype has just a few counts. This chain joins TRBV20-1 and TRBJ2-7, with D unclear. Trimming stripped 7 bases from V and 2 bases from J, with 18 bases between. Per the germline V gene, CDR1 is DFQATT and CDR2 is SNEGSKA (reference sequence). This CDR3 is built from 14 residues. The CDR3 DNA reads TGCAGTGTAACCCCCGAGACCCAAACCTACGAGCAGTACTTC. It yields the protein CSVTPETQTYEQYF.

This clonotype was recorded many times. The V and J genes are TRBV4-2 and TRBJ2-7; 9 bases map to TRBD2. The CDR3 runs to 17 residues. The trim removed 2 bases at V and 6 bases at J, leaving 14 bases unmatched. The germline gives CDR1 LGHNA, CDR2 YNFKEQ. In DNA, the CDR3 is TGTGCCAGCAGCCAAACCGTGACGGGACTAGCTACTTCCGAGCAGTACTTC. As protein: CASSQTVTGLATSEQYF.

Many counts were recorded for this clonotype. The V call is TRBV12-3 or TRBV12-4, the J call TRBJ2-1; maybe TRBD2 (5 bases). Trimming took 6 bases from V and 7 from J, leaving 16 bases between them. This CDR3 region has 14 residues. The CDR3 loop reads CASSLGIKRNEQFF. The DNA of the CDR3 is TGTGCCAGCAGCCTGGGGATCAAGCGGAATGAGCAGTTCTTC.

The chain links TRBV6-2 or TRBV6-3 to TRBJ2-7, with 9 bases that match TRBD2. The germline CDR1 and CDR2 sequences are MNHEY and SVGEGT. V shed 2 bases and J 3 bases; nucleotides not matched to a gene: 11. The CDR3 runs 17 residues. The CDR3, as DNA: TGTGCCAGCAGTTACAGGTCTAGCGGGATAAAACACTACGAGCAGTACTTC. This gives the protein CASSYRSSGIKHYEQYF.

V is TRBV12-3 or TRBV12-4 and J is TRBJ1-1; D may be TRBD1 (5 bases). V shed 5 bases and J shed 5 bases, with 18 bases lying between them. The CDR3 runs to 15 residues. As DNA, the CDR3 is TGTGCCAGCAGTCCGCGGACAAATCGATATACTGAAGCTTTCTTT. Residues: CASSPRTNRYTEAFF.

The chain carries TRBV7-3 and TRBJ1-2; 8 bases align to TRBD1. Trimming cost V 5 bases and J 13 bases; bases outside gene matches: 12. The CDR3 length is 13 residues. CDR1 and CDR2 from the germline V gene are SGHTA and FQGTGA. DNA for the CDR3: TGTGCCAGCAGCCCCGATAATCGACAGGGGCCCACCTTC. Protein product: CASSPDNRQGPTF.

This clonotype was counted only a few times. The CDR3 region is CASSSGTYIYEQYF. CDR3 DNA: TGTGCCAGCAGCTCCGGGACCTACATCTACGAGCAGTACTTC. This sequence joins TRBV7-9 and TRBJ2-7; either TRBD1 or TRBD2 may fit D (5 bases each). The CDR3 covers 14 residues. The V end lost 4 bases, the J end lost 3 bases, and 13 bases lay between the germline ends. Germline CDR1 and CDR2: SEHNR and FQNEAQ (reference sequence). Combining the CDR3 with reference TRBV7-9 and TRBJ2-7 gives the whole variable domain DTGVSQNPRHKITKRGQNVTFRCDPISEHNRLYWYRQTLGQGPEFLTYFQNEAQLEKSRLLSDRFSAERPKGSFSTLEIQRTEQGDSAMYLCASSSGTYIYEQYFGPGTRLTVT.

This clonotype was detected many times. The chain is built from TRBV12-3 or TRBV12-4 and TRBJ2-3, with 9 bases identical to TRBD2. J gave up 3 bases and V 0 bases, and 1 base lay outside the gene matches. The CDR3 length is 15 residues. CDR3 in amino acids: CASSLATSGTDTQYF. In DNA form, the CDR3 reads TGTGCCAGCAGTTTAGCAACTAGCGGGACAGATACGCAGTATTTT.

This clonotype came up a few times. The CDR3 nucleotides read TGTGCCAGCAGGGGACTAGCGGGAGCTCGGAAGTACTTC. Translating it yields CASRGLAGARKYF. V usage is TRBV27 and J usage is TRBJ2-4; 14 nucleotides line up with TRBD2. V shed 6 bases, J shed 14 bases, and the junction held 6 bases outside the gene matches. The CDR3 has 13 amino acids. Germline V lookup: CDR1 MNHEY, CDR2 SMNVEV (reference sequence).

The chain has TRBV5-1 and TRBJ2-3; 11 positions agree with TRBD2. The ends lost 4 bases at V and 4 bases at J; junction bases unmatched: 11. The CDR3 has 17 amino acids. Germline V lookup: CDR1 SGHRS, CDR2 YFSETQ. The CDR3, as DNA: TGCGCCAGCAGCCCTTCCACTAGCGGGAGAAGCTCAGATACGCAGTATTTT. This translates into CASSPSTSGRSSDTQYF.

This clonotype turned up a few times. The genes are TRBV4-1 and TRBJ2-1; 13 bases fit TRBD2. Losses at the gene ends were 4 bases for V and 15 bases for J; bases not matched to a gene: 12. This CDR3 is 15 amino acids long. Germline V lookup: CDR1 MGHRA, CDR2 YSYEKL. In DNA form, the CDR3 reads TGCGCCAGCAGCCCCGGGACTAGCGGGACCACAGCTGGGTTCTTC. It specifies CASSPGTSGTTAGFF.

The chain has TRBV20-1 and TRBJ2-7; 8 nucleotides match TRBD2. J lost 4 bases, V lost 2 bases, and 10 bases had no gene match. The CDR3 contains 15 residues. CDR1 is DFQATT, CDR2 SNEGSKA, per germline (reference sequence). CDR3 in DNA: TGCAGTGCTAGACTCCCCAGCGGGAGCGGGTACGAGCAGTACTTC. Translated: CSARLPSGSGYEQYF.

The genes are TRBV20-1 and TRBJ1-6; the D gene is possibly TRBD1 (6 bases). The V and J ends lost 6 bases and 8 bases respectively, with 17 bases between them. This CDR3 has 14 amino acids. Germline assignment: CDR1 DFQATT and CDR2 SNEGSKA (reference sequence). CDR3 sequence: CSAGGGIRDSPLHF. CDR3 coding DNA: TGCAGTGCAGGGGGGGGCATTAGGGATTCACCCCTCCACTTT.

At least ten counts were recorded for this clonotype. CDR3 amino acids: CASSLWGASSTDTQYF. The CDR3 bases are TGTGCCAGCAGCTTATGGGGGGCCTCTAGCACAGATACGCAGTATTTT. The chain is built from TRBV7-2 and TRBJ2-3; D is perhaps TRBD1 or TRBD2 (6 bases each). This CDR3 contains 16 residues. Germline lookup yields CDR1 SGHTA and CDR2 FQGNSA. With 2 bases removed from V and 0 bases from J, the gap between germline ends came to 12 bases.